These T cell receptor beta chains were read from a single sample in a study of beta chain features in type 1 diabetes. TCRdb's copy holds only in-frame clones and misses some; the assay was immunoSEQ multiplex PCR. The sample holds 330,000 or so clones, around a fifth seen once. The specimen sequenced was naive CD4+ T cells from blood. The receptors were sampled from a woman younger than 30 in good health. Each CDR3 is given with its conserved first and last residue. The order of the fields is V gene, clone size, D gene, J gene, CDR3 DNA, CDR3 protein. The D gene is left open where the match is weak. The size entry is marked missing in some rows and otherwise reads once, few, many or a size class.

v_call: TRBV14
clone_size: once
d_call: TRBD2
j_call: TRBJ2-5
cdr3_nt: TGTGCCAGCAGCCAACCACTAGCGGGGCCAGAGACCCAGTACTTC
cdr3_aa: CASSQPLAGPETQYF

v_call: TRBV7-9
clone_size: -
d_call: TRBD2
j_call: TRBJ2-5
cdr3_nt: TGTGCCAGCAGGGTAGCGGGAGGAGAGACCCAGTACTTC
cdr3_aa: CASRVAGGETQYF

v_call: TRBV4-3
clone_size: -
d_call: -
j_call: TRBJ1-5
cdr3_nt: TGCGCCAGCAGCCAAGCGGAGGGAAGTCAGCCCCAGCATTTT
cdr3_aa: CASSQAEGSQPQHF

v_call: TRBV19
clone_size: -
d_call: TRBD1
j_call: TRBJ1-5
cdr3_nt: TGTGCCAGTAGGACCGGGACAGGGGTCTACCAGCCCCAGCATTTT
cdr3_aa: CASRTGTGVYQPQHF

v_call: TRBV9
clone_size: -
d_call: TRBD1
j_call: TRBJ2-1
cdr3_nt: TGTGCCAGCAGCCCAAGACAGGGGAGGAATGAGCAGTTCTTC
cdr3_aa: CASSPRQGRNEQFF

v_call: TRBV29-1
clone_size: few
d_call: -
j_call: TRBJ1-2
cdr3_nt: TGCAGCGCCCCGGGGGGTGCAGGGGACGGCTACACCTTC
cdr3_aa: CSAPGGAGDGYTF

v_call: TRBV7-2
clone_size: -
d_call: TRBD1
j_call: TRBJ1-4
cdr3_nt: TGTGCCAGCAGCCCGGGGACAGGGGGCGGCCCTTTCAATGAAAAACTGTTTTTT
cdr3_aa: CASSPGTGGGPFNEKLFF

v_call: TRBV4-2
clone_size: few
d_call: -
j_call: TRBJ2-7
cdr3_nt: TGTGCCAGCAGCCCGCTACTAGGCGAGCAGTACTTC
cdr3_aa: CASSPLLGEQYF

v_call: TRBV30
clone_size: few
d_call: -
j_call: TRBJ1-6
cdr3_nt: TGTGCCTGGAAGTTACAGACCGGGGCCCTCCACTTT
cdr3_aa: CAWKLQTGALHF

v_call: TRBV29-1
clone_size: -
d_call: TRBD1
j_call: TRBJ1-4
cdr3_nt: TGCAGCGTTGAAGATGGGGGCGGGACAGGTGACGGAAAACTGTTTTTT
cdr3_aa: CSVEDGGGTGDGKLFF

v_call: TRBV7-3
clone_size: few
d_call: TRBD2
j_call: TRBJ2-5
cdr3_nt: TGTGCCAGCAGCTTCGGGACTAGCGGTTGGGAGACCCAGTACTTC
cdr3_aa: CASSFGTSGWETQYF

v_call: TRBV20-1
clone_size: -
d_call: -
j_call: TRBJ2-1
cdr3_nt: TGCAGTGCTAGATGGGCGGGAGAGCAGTTCTTC
cdr3_aa: CSARWAGEQFF

v_call: TRBV29-1
clone_size: -
d_call: TRBD2
j_call: TRBJ2-1
cdr3_nt: TGCAGCGGGAGGGACTTCAGGGAGCGGGAGGGTGAGTTCTTC
cdr3_aa: CSGRDFREREGEFF

v_call: TRBV4-3
clone_size: few
d_call: -
j_call: TRBJ2-6
cdr3_nt: TGCGCCAGCAGCCGTGGGGGGTATGGGGCCAACGTCCTGACTTTC
cdr3_aa: CASSRGGYGANVLTF

v_call: TRBV30
clone_size: -
d_call: TRBD1
j_call: TRBJ1-2
cdr3_nt: TGTGCCTGGGCGAGGAACAGGGGACGGTATGGCTACACCTTC
cdr3_aa: CAWARNRGRYGYTF

v_call: TRBV11-3
clone_size: -
d_call: -
j_call: TRBJ2-7
cdr3_nt: TGTGCCAGCAGGACGACAGGCTCCTACGAGCAGTACTTC
cdr3_aa: CASRTTGSYEQYF

v_call: TRBV18
clone_size: few
d_call: -
j_call: TRBJ1-1
cdr3_nt: TGTGCCAGCTCACCGTCGAAGGGGTCGGCTGAAGCTTTCTTT
cdr3_aa: CASSPSKGSAEAFF

v_call: TRBV4-2
clone_size: few
d_call: -
j_call: TRBJ1-2
cdr3_nt: TGTGCCAGCAGCCAAGATTTGCCAGGGGACTATGGCTACACCTTC
cdr3_aa: CASSQDLPGDYGYTF

v_call: TRBV5-6
clone_size: -
d_call: TRBD1
j_call: TRBJ2-2
cdr3_nt: TGTGCCAGCAGCTTTCCAGGGGGCACCGGGGAGCTGTTTTTT
cdr3_aa: CASSFPGGTGELFF

v_call: TRBV20-1
clone_size: -
d_call: -
j_call: TRBJ2-3
cdr3_nt: TGCAGTGCCAACACAGATACGCAGTATTTT
cdr3_aa: CSANTDTQYF

v_call: TRBV7-9
clone_size: few
d_call: -
j_call: TRBJ2-1
cdr3_nt: TGTGCCAGCAGCTTCCCCGGGACACGTGAGCAGTTCTTC
cdr3_aa: CASSFPGTREQFF

v_call: TRBV2
clone_size: few
d_call: -
j_call: TRBJ1-5
cdr3_nt: TGTGCCAGCAGTACAGGGACCCCTTATCAGCCCCAGCATTTT
cdr3_aa: CASSTGTPYQPQHF

v_call: TRBV4-1
clone_size: -
d_call: TRBD2
j_call: TRBJ2-1
cdr3_nt: TGCGCCAGCAGCCACCCCAAAAGGACTAGCGGCTACAATGAGCAGTTCTTC
cdr3_aa: CASSHPKRTSGYNEQFF

v_call: TRBV5-1
clone_size: -
d_call: -
j_call: TRBJ2-5
cdr3_nt: TGCGCCAGCAGCGAGATCCAAGAGACCCAGTACTTC
cdr3_aa: CASSEIQETQYF

v_call: TRBV2
clone_size: -
d_call: TRBD1
j_call: TRBJ1-2
cdr3_nt: TGTGCCAGCATTATCAGGGGGCGCCGAAACTATGGCTACACCTTC
cdr3_aa: CASIIRGRRNYGYTF

v_call: TRBV9
clone_size: -
d_call: -
j_call: TRBJ2-6
cdr3_nt: TGTGCCAGCAGCGTAGCGGCAGGGCCATCTGGGGCCAACGTCCTGACTTTC
cdr3_aa: CASSVAAGPSGANVLTF

v_call: TRBV6-5
clone_size: once
d_call: TRBD2
j_call: TRBJ2-1
cdr3_nt: TGTGCCAGCAGTTACCGCGGGGGTGAGCAGTTCTTC
cdr3_aa: CASSYRGGEQFF

v_call: TRBV15
clone_size: few
d_call: -
j_call: TRBJ2-7
cdr3_nt: TGTGCCACCAGCAGAGAACTCTCCTACGAGCAGTACTTC
cdr3_aa: CATSRELSYEQYF

v_call: TRBV2
clone_size: few
d_call: TRBD2
j_call: TRBJ2-3
cdr3_nt: TGTGCCAGCAGTGGCCCTTCGGGACTAGCGGTGGCTGGCACAGATACGCAGTATTTT
cdr3_aa: CASSGPSGLAVAGTDTQYF

v_call: TRBV5-1
clone_size: few
d_call: -
j_call: TRBJ2-2
cdr3_nt: TGCGCCAGCAGTCCCCAGACAGGTTTGAACACCGGGGAGCTGTTTTTT
cdr3_aa: CASSPQTGLNTGELFF

v_call: TRBV2
clone_size: -
d_call: -
j_call: TRBJ2-5
cdr3_nt: TGTGCCAGCAGGATGGACACAAACCAAGAGACCCAGTACTTC
cdr3_aa: CASRMDTNQETQYF

v_call: TRBV23-1
clone_size: -
d_call: TRBD1
j_call: TRBJ2-7
cdr3_nt: TGCGCCAGCAGTCGTTTGACAGGGGGAAGGCAGTACTTC
cdr3_aa: CASSRLTGGRQYF

v_call: TRBV5-1
clone_size: few
d_call: -
j_call: TRBJ1-2
cdr3_nt: TGCGCCAGTACCGATTTGGGCGGCTACACCTTC
cdr3_aa: CASTDLGGYTF

v_call: TRBV6-4
clone_size: few
d_call: TRBD2
j_call: TRBJ2-7
cdr3_nt: TGTGCCAGCAGTGACGAACTAGCGCGGACCTACGAGCAGTACTTC
cdr3_aa: CASSDELARTYEQYF

v_call: TRBV30
clone_size: -
d_call: TRBD1
j_call: TRBJ1-6
cdr3_nt: TGTGCCTGGAGTGGACAGGGGAATTCACCCCTCCACTTT
cdr3_aa: CAWSGQGNSPLHF

v_call: TRBV29-1
clone_size: few
d_call: TRBD1
j_call: TRBJ2-7
cdr3_nt: TGCAGCGTTGAGGTAGGGACAGCCAACTACGAGCAGTACTTC
cdr3_aa: CSVEVGTANYEQYF

v_call: TRBV30
clone_size: -
d_call: TRBD2
j_call: TRBJ2-3
cdr3_nt: TGTGCCTGGAGTTACGGACTAGCGGGAGGGCCAGATACGCAGTATTTT
cdr3_aa: CAWSYGLAGGPDTQYF

v_call: TRBV15
clone_size: -
d_call: TRBD1
j_call: TRBJ1-1
cdr3_nt: TGTGCCTCCGGACAGGGGTACACTGAAGCTTTCTTT
cdr3_aa: CASGQGYTEAFF

v_call: TRBV7-2
clone_size: -
d_call: -
j_call: TRBJ1-2
cdr3_nt: TGTGCCAGCAGGGACCCAGACAGGCCCAACTATGGCTACACCTTC
cdr3_aa: CASRDPDRPNYGYTF

v_call: TRBV5-1
clone_size: -
d_call: -
j_call: TRBJ1-6
cdr3_nt: TGCGCCAGCAGCCCCGAAGGCAGGGATTCACCCCTCCACTTT
cdr3_aa: CASSPEGRDSPLHF

v_call: TRBV29-1
clone_size: -
d_call: TRBD1
j_call: TRBJ1-1
cdr3_nt: TGCAGCGGCATGCGACAGGGCGCTGAAGCTTTCTTT
cdr3_aa: CSGMRQGAEAFF

v_call: TRBV7-2
clone_size: few
d_call: -
j_call: TRBJ2-3
cdr3_nt: TGTGCCAGCAGCTTACAGGGGACAGATACGCAGTATTTT
cdr3_aa: CASSLQGTDTQYF

v_call: TRBV7-9
clone_size: few
d_call: -
j_call: TRBJ2-3
cdr3_nt: TGTGCCAGCAGGGGGACTGACACAGATACGCAGTATTTT
cdr3_aa: CASRGTDTDTQYF

v_call: TRBV6-4
clone_size: -
d_call: TRBD2
j_call: TRBJ2-5
cdr3_nt: TGTGCCAGCAGTGACTCTGGCGGGAGCGGAGAGACCCAGTACTTC
cdr3_aa: CASSDSGGSGETQYF

v_call: TRBV5-1
clone_size: -
d_call: -
j_call: TRBJ2-3
cdr3_nt: TGCGCCAGCAGCGGGGGGTCGCGAGATACGCAGTATTTT
cdr3_aa: CASSGGSRDTQYF

v_call: TRBV4-3
clone_size: -
d_call: TRBD1
j_call: TRBJ2-1
cdr3_nt: TGCGCCAGCAGCCAGAGACAGGGTGTCAACAATGAGCAGTTCTTC
cdr3_aa: CASSQRQGVNNEQFF

v_call: TRBV27
clone_size: few
d_call: TRBD1
j_call: TRBJ1-2
cdr3_nt: TGTGCCAGCAGTCCGAGGACAGGGGGCCATGGCTACACCTTC
cdr3_aa: CASSPRTGGHGYTF

v_call: TRBV7-2
clone_size: few
d_call: -
j_call: TRBJ2-1
cdr3_nt: TGTGCCAGCAGCCCAATCCCAGGGAATGAGCAGTTCTTC
cdr3_aa: CASSPIPGNEQFF

v_call: TRBV27
clone_size: few
d_call: TRBD1
j_call: TRBJ1-2
cdr3_nt: TGTGCCAGCAGTTCCCGACAGGGAGCGCGAGGCTACACCTTC
cdr3_aa: CASSSRQGARGYTF

v_call: TRBV5-8
clone_size: few
d_call: TRBD1
j_call: TRBJ2-5
cdr3_nt: TGTGCCAGTACGGGACAGGGACTAGAGACCCAGTACTTC
cdr3_aa: CASTGQGLETQYF

v_call: TRBV11-2
clone_size: -
d_call: TRBD2
j_call: TRBJ2-5
cdr3_nt: TGTGCCAGCAGCTTAGACGGAGCGGGGGGTTTCGGGACCCAGTACTTC
cdr3_aa: CASSLDGAGGFGTQYF

v_call: TRBV6-1
clone_size: -
d_call: -
j_call: TRBJ2-7
cdr3_nt: TGTGCCAGCAGGCCCCTCGGGGATAGGGGGGAGCAGTACTTC
cdr3_aa: CASRPLGDRGEQYF

v_call: TRBV29-1
clone_size: -
d_call: TRBD2
j_call: TRBJ2-3
cdr3_nt: TGCAGCGTTAGAGCGGGAGGGCCGGTAGATACGCAGTATTTT
cdr3_aa: CSVRAGGPVDTQYF

v_call: TRBV6-5
clone_size: -
d_call: -
j_call: TRBJ1-1
cdr3_nt: TGTGCCAGCATTGATCGGTGGAGGGCTTTCTTT
cdr3_aa: CASIDRWRAFF

v_call: TRBV6-6
clone_size: -
d_call: TRBD1
j_call: TRBJ2-7
cdr3_nt: TGTGCCAGCACCGTGGGACAGGGGACCTACGAGCAGTACTTC
cdr3_aa: CASTVGQGTYEQYF

v_call: TRBV5-1
clone_size: -
d_call: TRBD1
j_call: TRBJ2-3
cdr3_nt: TGCGCCAGCAGCCCCGGACAGGGGATCACAGATACGCAGTATTTT
cdr3_aa: CASSPGQGITDTQYF

v_call: TRBV11-2
clone_size: few
d_call: TRBD1
j_call: TRBJ2-2
cdr3_nt: TGTGCCAGCAGCCCCCTAGGGGGCCAAAACACCGGGGAGCTGTTTTTT
cdr3_aa: CASSPLGGQNTGELFF

v_call: TRBV7-9
clone_size: -
d_call: -
j_call: TRBJ1-2
cdr3_nt: TGTGCCAGCAGTCCAGCTGGAGGCTATGGCTACACCTTC
cdr3_aa: CASSPAGGYGYTF